Listed below are T cell receptor beta chains from one sample, sequenced in a study of Ad26.COV2.S vaccination and SARS-CoV-2 variants. The repertoire was sequenced with immunoSEQ multiplex PCR; TCRdb's copy has only in-frame clones and lacks some. The sample includes about 400,000 clones, about 83% of them seen just once. The material sequenced was peripheral blood, taken in a trial of Ad26.COV2.S vaccine versus placebo. These receptors all stem from a person aged 18-60 years who received the Ad26.COV2.S COVID-19 vaccine or a placebo. CDR3s include the opening cysteine and the closing phenylalanine or tryptophan. D genes are given only for firm matches. Rows give clone size only sometimes, using once, few, many, or a class for an expanded clone.

few TRBJ1-5 14 . TRBV7-8 TGTGCCAGCAGCTTGAACGGCCACAATCAGCCCCAGCATTTT CASSLNGHNQPQHF
. TRBJ1-3 11 . TRBV12-3/TRBV12-4 TGTGCCAGCAGCTCTGGAAACACCATATATTTT CASSSGNTIYF
. TRBJ2-1 17 TRBD2 TRBV5-1 TGCGCCAGCAGCCCACGGACTAGCGGAAGATCGGGCAATGAGCAGTTCTTC CASSPRTSGRSGNEQFF
once TRBJ2-1 18 . TRBV9 TGTGCCAGCACCAGTCGTGCAACGGAGGACCCCTATTGGGATGAGCAGTTCTTC CASTSRATEDPYWDEQFF
. TRBJ2-7 15 . TRBV7-3 TGTGCCAGCAGCTCCCGGGGGGCGCCCTTGGACGAGCAGTACTTC CASSSRGAPLDEQYF
. TRBJ1-5 13 . TRBV12-3/TRBV12-4 TGTGCCAGCAGTTCAGGGGCGTTGCAGCCCCAGCATTTT CASSSGALQPQHF
. TRBJ2-2 14 . TRBV3-1/TRBV3-2 TGTGCCAGCAGCCGGGTCGGATACACCGGGGAGCTGTTTTTT CASSRVGYTGELFF
. TRBJ1-2 14 . TRBV3-1/TRBV3-2 TGTGCCAGCAGCCAAGGTTTCAGGGCCTATGGCTACACCTTC CASSQGFRAYGYTF
. TRBJ2-1 14 TRBD1 TRBV27 TGTGCCAGCAGCCCCGGGACAGCCTACAATGAGCAGTTCTTC CASSPGTAYNEQFF
. TRBJ2-7 16 . TRBV7-3 TGTGCCAGCAGCTTAACGTACCCGGCGCCACCCTACGAGCAGTACTTC CASSLTYPAPPYEQYF
. TRBJ2-5 14 . TRBV7-3 TGTGCCAGCAGCTTCAACGGGGGTGCAGAGACCCAGTACTTC CASSFNGGAETQYF
. TRBJ2-5 14 . TRBV24-1 TGTGCCACCAGTGAAGGAGGGGGCGGTGAGACCCAGTACTTC CATSEGGGGETQYF
. TRBJ1-5 16 . TRBV4-1 TGCGCCAGCAGCCAACGCGGGGGTTACTTCAATCAGCCCCAGCATTTT CASSQRGGYFNQPQHF
. TRBJ1-2 12 TRBD1 TRBV29-1 TGCAGCGTTGCAACAGGGGAATACGGCTACACCTTC CSVATGEYGYTF